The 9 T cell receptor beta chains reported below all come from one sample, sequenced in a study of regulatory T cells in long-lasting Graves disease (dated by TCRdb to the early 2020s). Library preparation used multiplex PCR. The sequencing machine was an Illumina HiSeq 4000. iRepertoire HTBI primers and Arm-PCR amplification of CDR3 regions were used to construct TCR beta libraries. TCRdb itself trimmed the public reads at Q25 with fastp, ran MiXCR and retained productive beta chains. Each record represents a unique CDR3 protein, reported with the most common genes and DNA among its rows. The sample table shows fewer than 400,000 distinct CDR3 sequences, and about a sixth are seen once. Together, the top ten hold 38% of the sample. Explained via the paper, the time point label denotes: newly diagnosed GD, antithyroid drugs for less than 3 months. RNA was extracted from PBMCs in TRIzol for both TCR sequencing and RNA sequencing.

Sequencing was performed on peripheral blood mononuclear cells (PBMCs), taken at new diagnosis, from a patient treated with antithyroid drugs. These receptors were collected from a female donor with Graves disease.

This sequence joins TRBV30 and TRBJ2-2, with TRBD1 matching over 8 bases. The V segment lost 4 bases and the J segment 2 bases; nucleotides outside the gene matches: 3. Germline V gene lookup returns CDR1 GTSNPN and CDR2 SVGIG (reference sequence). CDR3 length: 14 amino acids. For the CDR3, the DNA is TGTGCCTGGACAGGGGGCCTAAACACCGGGGAGCTGTTTTTT. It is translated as CAWTGGLNTGELFF.

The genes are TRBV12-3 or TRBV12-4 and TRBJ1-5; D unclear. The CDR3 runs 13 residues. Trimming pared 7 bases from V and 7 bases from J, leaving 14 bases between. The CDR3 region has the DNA TGTGCCAGCAACCCTGGGGAGGGCCAGCCCCAGCATTTT. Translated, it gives CASNPGEGQPQHF.

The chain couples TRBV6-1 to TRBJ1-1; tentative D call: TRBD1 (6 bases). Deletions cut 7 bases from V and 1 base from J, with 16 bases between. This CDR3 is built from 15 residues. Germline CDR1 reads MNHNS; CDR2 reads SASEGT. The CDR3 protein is CASIGLNRANTEAFF. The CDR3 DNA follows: TGTGCCAGCATCGGCCTTAACAGGGCGAACACTGAAGCTTTCTTT.

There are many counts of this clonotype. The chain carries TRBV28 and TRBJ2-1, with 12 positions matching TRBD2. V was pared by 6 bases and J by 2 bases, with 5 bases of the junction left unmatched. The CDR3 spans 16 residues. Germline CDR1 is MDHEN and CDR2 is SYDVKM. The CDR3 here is CASRRTSGTTYNEQFF. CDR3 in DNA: TGTGCCAGCAGAAGGACTAGCGGGACTACCTACAATGAGCAGTTCTTC.

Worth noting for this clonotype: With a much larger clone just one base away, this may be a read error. The CDR3 loop is CAISEPPNRSGRARGETQSF. The CDR3 DNA reads TGTGCCATCAGTGAGCCACCTAACCGAAGCGGGAGAGCCCGGGGGGAGACCCAGTCCTTC. The rearrangement uses TRBV10-3 and TRBJ2-7; 8 nucleotides line up with TRBD2. Germline lookup yields CDR1 ENHRY and CDR2 SYGVKD. CDR3 size: 20 residues.

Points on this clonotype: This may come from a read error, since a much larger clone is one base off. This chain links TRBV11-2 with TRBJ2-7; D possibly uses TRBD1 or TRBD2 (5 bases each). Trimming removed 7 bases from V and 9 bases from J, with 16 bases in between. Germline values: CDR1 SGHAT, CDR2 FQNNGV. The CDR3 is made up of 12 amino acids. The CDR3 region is CASTLPGTGQYF. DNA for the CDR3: TGTGCCAGCACCCTTCCAGGGACCGGGCAGTACTTC.

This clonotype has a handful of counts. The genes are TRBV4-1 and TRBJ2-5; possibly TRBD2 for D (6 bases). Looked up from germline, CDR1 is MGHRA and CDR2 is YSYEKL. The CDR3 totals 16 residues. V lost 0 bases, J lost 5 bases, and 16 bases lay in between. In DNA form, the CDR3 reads TGCGCCAGCAGCCAAGATCCGGGAGTGAGCATGGAGACCCAGTACTTC. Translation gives CASSQDPGVSMETQYF.

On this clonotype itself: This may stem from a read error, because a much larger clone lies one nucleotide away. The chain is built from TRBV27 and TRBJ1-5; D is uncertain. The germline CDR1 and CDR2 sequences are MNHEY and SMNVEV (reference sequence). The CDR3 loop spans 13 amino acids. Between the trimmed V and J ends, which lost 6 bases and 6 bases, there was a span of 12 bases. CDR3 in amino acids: CASRVRIIQPQHF. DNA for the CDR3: TGTGCCAGCAGGGTCCGCATCATTCAGCCCCAGCATTTT.

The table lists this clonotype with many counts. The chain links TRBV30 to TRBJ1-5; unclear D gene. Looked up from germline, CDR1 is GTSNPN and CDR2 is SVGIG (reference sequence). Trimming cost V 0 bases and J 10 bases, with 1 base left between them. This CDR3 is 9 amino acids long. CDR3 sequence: CAWSVPQHF. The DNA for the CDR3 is TGTGCCTGGAGTGTACCCCAGCATTTT.